This T cell receptor beta chain came from a study of blood T cell repertoires in COVID-19. This CDR3 has 14 amino acids. Germline assignment: CDR1 WNHNN and CDR2 SYGVQD (reference sequence). The V end lost 3 bases, the J end lost 2 bases, and 10 bases lay between the germline ends. Method: immunoSEQ multiplex PCR; TCRdb's copy keeps in-frame clones and lacks some. There are approximately 220,000 clones in the sample; 80% to 90% occur only once, and roughly 4.8% lies in the top ten. The TCR sequence derives from a woman aged 45-65 years who had been exposed to COVID-19. The rearrangement joins TRBV10-1 to TRBJ1-2; D not certain. The sequenced material came from PBMCs or T cells enriched from blood (not recorded which). CDR3 residues: CASSEPGFNYGYTF. In DNA, the CDR3 is TGCGCCAGCAGTGAACCGGGTTTCAACTATGGCTACACCTTC.